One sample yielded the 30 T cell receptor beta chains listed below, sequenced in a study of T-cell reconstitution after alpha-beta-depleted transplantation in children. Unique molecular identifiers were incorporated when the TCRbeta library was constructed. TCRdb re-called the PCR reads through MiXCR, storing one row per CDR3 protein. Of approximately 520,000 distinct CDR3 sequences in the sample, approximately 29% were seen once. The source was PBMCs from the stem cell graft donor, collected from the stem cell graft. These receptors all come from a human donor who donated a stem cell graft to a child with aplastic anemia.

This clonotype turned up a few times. The CDR3 region has the DNA TGTGCCAGCAGTTACCTAATGACGGGGACTGGCCAGCCCCAGCATTTT. Translating it yields CASSYLMTGTGQPQHF. V usage is TRBV6-2 or TRBV6-3 and J usage is TRBJ1-5, with TRBD1 as a possible D gene (5 bases). This CDR3 region has 16 residues. Per the germline V gene, CDR1 is MNHEY and CDR2 is SVGEGT. V was clipped by 2 bases and J by 7 bases, with 18 bases between them.

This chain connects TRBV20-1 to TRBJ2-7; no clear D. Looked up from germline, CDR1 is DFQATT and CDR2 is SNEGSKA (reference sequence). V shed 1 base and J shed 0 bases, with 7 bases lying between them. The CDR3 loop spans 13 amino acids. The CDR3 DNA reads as TGCAGTGCTAGAGCACATGACTCCTACGAGCAGTACTTC. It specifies CSARAHDSYEQYF.

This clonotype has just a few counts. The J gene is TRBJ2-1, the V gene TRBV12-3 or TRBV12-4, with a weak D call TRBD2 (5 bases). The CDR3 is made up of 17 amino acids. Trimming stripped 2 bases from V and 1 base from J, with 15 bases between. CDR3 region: CASSLRLIAQSYNEQFF. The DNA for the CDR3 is TGTGCCAGCAGTTTACGACTAATAGCACAATCCTACAATGAGCAGTTCTTC.

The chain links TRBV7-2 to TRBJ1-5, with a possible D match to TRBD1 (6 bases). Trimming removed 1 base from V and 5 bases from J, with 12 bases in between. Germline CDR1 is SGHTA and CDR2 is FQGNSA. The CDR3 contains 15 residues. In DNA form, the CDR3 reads TGTGCCAGCAGCTTAGATGGGGGCGGCTATCAGCCCCAGCATTTT. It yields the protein CASSLDGGGYQPQHF.

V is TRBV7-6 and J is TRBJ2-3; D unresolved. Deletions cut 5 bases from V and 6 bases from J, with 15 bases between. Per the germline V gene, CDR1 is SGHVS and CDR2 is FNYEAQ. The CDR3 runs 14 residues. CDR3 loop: CASSALQATDTQYF. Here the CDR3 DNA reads TGTGCCAGCAGCGCCCTTCAAGCCACGGATACGCAGTATTTT.

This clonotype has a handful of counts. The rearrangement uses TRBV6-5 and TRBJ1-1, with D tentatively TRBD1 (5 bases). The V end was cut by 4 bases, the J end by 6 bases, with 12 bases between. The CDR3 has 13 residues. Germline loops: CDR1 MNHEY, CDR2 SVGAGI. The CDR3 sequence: CASSSLAGAEAFF. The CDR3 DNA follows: TGTGCCAGCAGTTCCCTCGCGGGGGCTGAAGCTTTCTTT.

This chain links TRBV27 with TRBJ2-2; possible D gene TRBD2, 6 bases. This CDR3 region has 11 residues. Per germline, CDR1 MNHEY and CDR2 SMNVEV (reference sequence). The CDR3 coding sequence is TGTGCTGGAGGGATGGCCGGGGAGCTGTTTTTT. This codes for CAGGMAGELFF.

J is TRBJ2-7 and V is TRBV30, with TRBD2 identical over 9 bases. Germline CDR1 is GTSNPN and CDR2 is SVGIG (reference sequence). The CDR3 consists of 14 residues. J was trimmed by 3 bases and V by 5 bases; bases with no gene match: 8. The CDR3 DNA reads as TGTGCCTGGCATCTAGCGGGGCGAAACTACGAGCAGTACTTC. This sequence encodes CAWHLAGRNYEQYF.

CDR3 in amino acids: CATSDPQRVNEQFF. CDR3 DNA sequence: TGTGCCACCAGTGACCCCCAAAGGGTCAATGAGCAGTTCTTC. The chain combines TRBV24-1 with TRBJ2-1; D remains ambiguous. The length of the CDR3 is 14 residues. Germline CDR1 reads KGHDR; CDR2 reads SFDVKD. Trimming cost V 4 bases and J 6 bases, with 12 bases left between them.

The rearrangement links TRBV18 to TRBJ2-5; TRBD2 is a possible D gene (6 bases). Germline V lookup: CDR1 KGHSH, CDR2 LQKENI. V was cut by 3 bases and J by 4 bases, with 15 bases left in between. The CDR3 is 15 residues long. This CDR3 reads CASSPPSAGGETQYF. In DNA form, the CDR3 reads TGTGCCAGCTCACCGCCGTCCGCCGGGGGAGAGACCCAGTACTTC.

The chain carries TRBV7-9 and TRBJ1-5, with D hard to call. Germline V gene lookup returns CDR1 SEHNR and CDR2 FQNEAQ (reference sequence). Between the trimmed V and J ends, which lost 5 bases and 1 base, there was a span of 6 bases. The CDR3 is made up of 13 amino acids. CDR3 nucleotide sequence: TGTGCCAGCAGCGCGCAGAGCAATCAGCCCCAGCATTTT. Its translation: CASSAQSNQPQHF.

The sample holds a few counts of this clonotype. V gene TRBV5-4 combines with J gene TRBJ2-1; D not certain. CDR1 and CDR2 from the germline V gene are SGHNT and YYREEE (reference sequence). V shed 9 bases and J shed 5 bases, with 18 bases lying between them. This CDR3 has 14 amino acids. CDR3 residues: CATSTKSQNNEQFF. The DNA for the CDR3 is TGTGCCACCTCGACCAAGTCCCAAAACAATGAGCAGTTCTTC.

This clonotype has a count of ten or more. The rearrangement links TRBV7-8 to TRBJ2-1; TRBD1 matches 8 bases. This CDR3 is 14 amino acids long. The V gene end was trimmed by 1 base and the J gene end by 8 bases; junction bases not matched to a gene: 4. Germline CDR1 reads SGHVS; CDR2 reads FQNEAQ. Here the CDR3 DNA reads TGTGCCAGCAGCTTAGGCCGACAGGGGTATGAGCAGTTCTTC. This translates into CASSLGRQGYEQFF.

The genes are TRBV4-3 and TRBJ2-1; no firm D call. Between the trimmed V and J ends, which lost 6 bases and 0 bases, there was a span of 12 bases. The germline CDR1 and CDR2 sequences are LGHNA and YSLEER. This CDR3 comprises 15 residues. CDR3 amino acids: CASSADHSSYNEQFF. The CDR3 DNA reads TGCGCCAGCAGTGCGGACCACAGCTCCTACAATGAGCAGTTCTTC.

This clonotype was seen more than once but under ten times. The CDR3, as DNA: TGTGCCAGCAGTGAAGCGGGGACCACAATCTCCTATGGCTACACCTTC. This encodes CASSEAGTTISYGYTF. The genes are TRBV2 and TRBJ1-2; the D gene is possibly TRBD1 (5 bases). The germline V and J ends were trimmed by 0 bases and 4 bases, with 15 bases remaining between them. CDR1 and CDR2 from the germline V gene are SNHLY and FYNNEI. CDR3 size: 16 residues.

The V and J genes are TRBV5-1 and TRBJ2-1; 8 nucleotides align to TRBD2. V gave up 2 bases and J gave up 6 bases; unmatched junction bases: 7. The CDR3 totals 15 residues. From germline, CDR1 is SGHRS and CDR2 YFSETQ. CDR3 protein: CASSFSLAGANEQFF. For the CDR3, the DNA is TGCGCCAGCAGCTTCTCTCTAGCGGGCGCCAATGAGCAGTTCTTC. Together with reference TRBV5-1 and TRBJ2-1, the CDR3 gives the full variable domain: KAGVTQTPRYLIKTRGQQVTLSCSPISGHRSVSWYQQTPGQGLQFLFEYFSETQRNKGNFPGRFSGRQFSNSRSEMNVSTLELGDSALYLCASSFSLAGANEQFFGPGTRLTVL.

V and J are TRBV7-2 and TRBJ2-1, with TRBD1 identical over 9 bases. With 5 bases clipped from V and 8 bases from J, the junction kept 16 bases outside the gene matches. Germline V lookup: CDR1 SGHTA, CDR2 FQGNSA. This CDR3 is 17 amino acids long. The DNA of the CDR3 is TGTGCCAGCAGCCCTTCCATACACAGGGGGCGCCTCCATGAGCAGTTCTTC. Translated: CASSPSIHRGRLHEQFF.

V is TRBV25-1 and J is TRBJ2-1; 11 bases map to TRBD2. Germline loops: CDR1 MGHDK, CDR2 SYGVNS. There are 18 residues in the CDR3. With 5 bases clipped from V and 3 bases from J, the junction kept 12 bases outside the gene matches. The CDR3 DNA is TGTGCCAGCAGTCACGGCCTAGCGGGAGGCATTCTCTACAATGAGCAGTTCTTC. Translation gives CASSHGLAGGILYNEQFF.

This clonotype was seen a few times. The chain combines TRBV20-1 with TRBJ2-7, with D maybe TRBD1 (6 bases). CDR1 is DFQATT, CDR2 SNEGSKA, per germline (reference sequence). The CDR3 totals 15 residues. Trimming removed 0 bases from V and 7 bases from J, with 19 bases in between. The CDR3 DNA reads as TGCAGTGCTAGAGACGTCAGGGGCCCCATGAGGGAGCAGTACTTC. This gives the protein CSARDVRGPMREQYF.

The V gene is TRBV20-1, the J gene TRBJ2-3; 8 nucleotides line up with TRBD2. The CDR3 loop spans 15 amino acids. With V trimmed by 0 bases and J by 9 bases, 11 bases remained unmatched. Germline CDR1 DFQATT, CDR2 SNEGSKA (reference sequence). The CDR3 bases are TGCAGTGCTAGAGATGGATCGGGAGGGCCCGAGACGCAGTATTTT. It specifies CSARDGSGGPETQYF.

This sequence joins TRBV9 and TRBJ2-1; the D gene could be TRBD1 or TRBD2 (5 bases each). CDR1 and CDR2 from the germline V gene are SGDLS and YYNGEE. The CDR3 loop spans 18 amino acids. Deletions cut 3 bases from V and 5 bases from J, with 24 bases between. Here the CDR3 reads CASSAGTGPGYPDNEQFF. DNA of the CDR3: TGTGCCAGCAGCGCGGGAACAGGCCCAGGTTACCCCGACAATGAGCAGTTCTTC.

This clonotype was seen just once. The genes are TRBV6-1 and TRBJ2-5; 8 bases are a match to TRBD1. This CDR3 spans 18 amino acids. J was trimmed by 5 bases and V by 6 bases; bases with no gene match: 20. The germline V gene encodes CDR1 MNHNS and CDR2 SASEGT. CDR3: CASRSQGAGGFGLETQYF. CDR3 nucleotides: TGTGCCAGCAGAAGCCAGGGGGCGGGTGGGTTTGGTTTGGAGACCCAGTACTTC.

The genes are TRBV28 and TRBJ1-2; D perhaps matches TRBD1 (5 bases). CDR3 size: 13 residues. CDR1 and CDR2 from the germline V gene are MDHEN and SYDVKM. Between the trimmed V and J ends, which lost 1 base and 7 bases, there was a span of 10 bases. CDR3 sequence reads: CASSLSSGGGYTF. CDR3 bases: TGTGCCAGCAGTTTATCATCGGGGGGTGGCTACACCTTC.

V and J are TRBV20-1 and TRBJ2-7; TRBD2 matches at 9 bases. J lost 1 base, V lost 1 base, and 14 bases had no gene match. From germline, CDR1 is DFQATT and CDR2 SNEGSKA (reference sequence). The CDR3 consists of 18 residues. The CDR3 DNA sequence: TGCAGTGCTAGAGGCGGACTAGCGCGGGAGTTAGCATCCTACGAGCAGTACTTC. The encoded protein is CSARGGLARELASYEQYF.

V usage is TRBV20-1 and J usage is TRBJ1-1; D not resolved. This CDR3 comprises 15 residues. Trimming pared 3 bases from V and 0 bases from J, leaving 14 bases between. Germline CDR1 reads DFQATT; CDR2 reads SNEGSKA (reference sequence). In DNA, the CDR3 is TGCAGTGCTAGGCCGAGCGGACTGTTGAACACTGAAGCTTTCTTT. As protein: CSARPSGLLNTEAFF.

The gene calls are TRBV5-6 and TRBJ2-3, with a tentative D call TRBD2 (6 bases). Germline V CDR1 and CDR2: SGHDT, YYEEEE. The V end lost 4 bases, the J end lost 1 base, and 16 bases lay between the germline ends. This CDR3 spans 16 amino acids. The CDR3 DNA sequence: TGTGCCAGCAGCCCGGGACTGGCACCTGGCACAGATACGCAGTATTTT. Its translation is CASSPGLAPGTDTQYF.

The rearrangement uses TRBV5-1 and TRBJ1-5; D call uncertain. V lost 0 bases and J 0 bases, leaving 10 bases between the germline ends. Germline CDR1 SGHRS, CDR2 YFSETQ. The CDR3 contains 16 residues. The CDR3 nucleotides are TGCGCCAGCAGCTTGGGTCCGTCCGCTAGCAATCAGCCCCAGCATTTT. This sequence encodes CASSLGPSASNQPQHF.

CDR3 protein: CAWSPNRGRLNTEAFF. The CDR3 bases are TGTGCCTGGAGTCCCAACCGGGGACGGTTGAACACTGAAGCTTTCTTT. V usage is TRBV30 and J usage is TRBJ1-1; D is perhaps TRBD1 (5 bases). CDR3 length: 16 amino acids. Germline V gene data show CDR1 as GTSNPN and CDR2 as SVGIG (reference sequence). V lost 2 bases and J 0 bases, leaving 16 bases between the germline ends.

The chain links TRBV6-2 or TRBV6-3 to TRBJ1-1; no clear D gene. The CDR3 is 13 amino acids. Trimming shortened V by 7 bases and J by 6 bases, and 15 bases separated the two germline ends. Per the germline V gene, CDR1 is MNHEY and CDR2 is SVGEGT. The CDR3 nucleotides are TGTGCCAGCAAGTCCCCTGGACTATCTGAAGCTTTCTTT. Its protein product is CASKSPGLSEAFF.

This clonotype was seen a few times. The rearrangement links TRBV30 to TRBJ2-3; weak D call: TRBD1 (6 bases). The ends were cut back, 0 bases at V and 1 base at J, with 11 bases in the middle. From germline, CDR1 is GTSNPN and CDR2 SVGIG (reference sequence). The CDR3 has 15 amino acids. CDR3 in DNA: TGTGCCTGGAGTGTACAGGGTATAGGCACAGATACGCAGTATTTT. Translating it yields CAWSVQGIGTDTQYF. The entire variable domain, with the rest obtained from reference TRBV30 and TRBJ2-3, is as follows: SQTIHQWPATLVQPVGSPLSLECTVEGTSNPNLYWYRQAAGRGLQLLFYSVGIGQISSEVPQNLSASRPQDRQFILSSKKLLLSDSGFYLCAWSVQGIGTDTQYFGPGTRLTVL.